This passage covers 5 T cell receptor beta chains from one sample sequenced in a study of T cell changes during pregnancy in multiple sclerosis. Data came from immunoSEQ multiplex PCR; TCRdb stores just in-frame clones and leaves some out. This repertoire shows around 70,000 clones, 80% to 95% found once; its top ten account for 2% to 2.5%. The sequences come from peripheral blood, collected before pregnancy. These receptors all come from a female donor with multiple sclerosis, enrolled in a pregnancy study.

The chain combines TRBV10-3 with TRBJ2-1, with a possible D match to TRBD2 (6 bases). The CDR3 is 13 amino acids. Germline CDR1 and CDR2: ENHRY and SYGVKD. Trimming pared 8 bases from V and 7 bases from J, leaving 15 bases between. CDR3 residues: CAISTGVGNEQFF. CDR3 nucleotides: TGTGCCATCTCAACGGGAGTTGGGAATGAGCAGTTCTTC.

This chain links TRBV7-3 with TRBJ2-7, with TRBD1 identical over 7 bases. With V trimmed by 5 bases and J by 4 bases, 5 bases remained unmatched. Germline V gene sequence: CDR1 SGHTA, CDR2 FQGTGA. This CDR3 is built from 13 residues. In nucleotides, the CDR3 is TGTGCCAGCAGCCGAGACAGGGATTACGAGCAGTACTTC. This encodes CASSRDRDYEQYF. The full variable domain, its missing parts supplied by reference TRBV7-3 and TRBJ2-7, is GAGVSQTPSNKVTEKGKYVELRCDPISGHTALYWYRQSLGQGPEFLIYFQGTGAADDSGLPNDRFFAVRPEGSVSTLKIQRTERGDSAVYLCASSRDRDYEQYFGPGTRLTVT.

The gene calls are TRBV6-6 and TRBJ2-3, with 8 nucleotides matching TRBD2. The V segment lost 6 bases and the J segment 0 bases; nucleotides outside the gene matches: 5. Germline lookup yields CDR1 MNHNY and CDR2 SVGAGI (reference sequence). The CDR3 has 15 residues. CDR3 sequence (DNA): TGTGCCAGCAGAGATATAGCGGGAAGCACAGATACGCAGTATTTT. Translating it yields CASRDIAGSTDTQYF.

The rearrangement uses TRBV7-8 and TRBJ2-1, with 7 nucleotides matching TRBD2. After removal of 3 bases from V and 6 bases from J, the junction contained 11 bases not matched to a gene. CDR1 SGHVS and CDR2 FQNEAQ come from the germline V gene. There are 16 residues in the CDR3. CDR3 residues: CASSFLWAGESNEQFF. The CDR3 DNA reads TGTGCCAGCAGCTTCCTTTGGGCGGGAGAATCCAATGAGCAGTTCTTC.

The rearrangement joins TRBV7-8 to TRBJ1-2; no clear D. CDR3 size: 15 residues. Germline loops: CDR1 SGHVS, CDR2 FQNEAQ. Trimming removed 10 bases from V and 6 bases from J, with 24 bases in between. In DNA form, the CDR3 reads TGTGCCACCTCTCTCTCGTCGCGCCGCCTCAATGGCTACACCTTC. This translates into CATSLSSRRLNGYTF.